These T cell receptor beta chains were read from a single sample in a study of OX40 agonist ivuxolimab in advanced cancers. The table came from immunoSEQ multiplex PCR; TCRdb's copy has only in-frame clones and leaves some out. Here the sample spans tens of thousands of clones, 81% being singletons. Sample: CD4+ or CD8+ T cells sorted from blood, taken in a trial of the OX40 agonist ivuxolimab. The receptors were sampled from an adult with an advanced solid tumor such as melanoma, head and neck, liver or kidney cancer. Both conserved end residues are part of each CDR3. The D gene is left open where the match is weak. Size is stated for part of the rows, as once, few or many counts, or as a class when the clone is expanded.

size: -; V: TRBV6-5; J: TRBJ1-1; D: TRBD1; DNA: TGTGCCAGCAGTAGACAGGGGAGGTCTGAAGCTTTCTTT; CDR3: CASSRQGRSEAFF
size: -; V: TRBV7-3; J: TRBJ1-1; D: -; DNA: TGTGCCAGCAGCTTATGGGGGCTGGGGAACACTGAAGCTTTCTTT; CDR3: CASSLWGLGNTEAFF
size: -; V: TRBV12-5; J: TRBJ1-1; D: TRBD1; DNA: TGTGCTAGTGGTTTGGGGCCCCCGGGACAGGGGATGGCTGAAGCTTTCTTT; CDR3: CASGLGPPGQGMAEAFF
size: -; V: TRBV18; J: TRBJ1-1; D: -; DNA: TGTGCCAGCTCCGACGGCATGAACACTGAAGCTTTCTTT; CDR3: CASSDGMNTEAFF
size: -; V: TRBV27; J: TRBJ2-3; D: -; DNA: TGTGCCAGCAGTTCCCGGGGAGGTAGCACAGATACGCAGTATTTT; CDR3: CASSSRGGSTDTQYF
size: -; V: TRBV6-5; J: TRBJ2-5; D: -; DNA: TGTGCCAGCAGTTACGATCGAAGGCGAGACGTCCAGTACTTC; CDR3: CASSYDRRRDVQYF
size: -; V: TRBV18; J: TRBJ1-2; D: -; DNA: TGTGCCAGCTCACCTATGGAGAGAAACTATGGCTACACCTTC; CDR3: CASSPMERNYGYTF
size: -; V: TRBV7-2; J: TRBJ2-7; D: -; DNA: TGTGCCAGCAGCTTAGCGCTAAATAGGGCCCCCCTACTACTCGAGCAGTACTTC; CDR3: CASSLALNRAPLLLEQYF
size: -; V: TRBV30; J: TRBJ1-3; D: -; DNA: TGTGCCTGGAATACCGGAAACACCATATATTTT; CDR3: CAWNTGNTIYF
size: -; V: TRBV11-2; J: TRBJ1-1; D: TRBD1; DNA: TGTGCCAGCAGCCTAAGGCGGACAGGGGGCCGAGGGGACACTGAAGCTTTCTTT; CDR3: CASSLRRTGGRGDTEAFF
size: -; V: TRBV30; J: TRBJ2-3; D: TRBD1; DNA: TGTGCCTGGAGTTCCCCGGGACAGGGGGCAAGAAGTACGCAGTATTTT; CDR3: CAWSSPGQGARSTQYF
size: -; V: TRBV28; J: TRBJ2-7; D: -; DNA: TGTGCCAGCAGAGACAGTCCCTACGAGCAGTACTTC; CDR3: CASRDSPYEQYF
size: few; V: TRBV15; J: TRBJ1-1; D: -; DNA: TGTGCCACCAGCAGAATTATCACTGAAGCTTTCTTT; CDR3: CATSRIITEAFF
size: -; V: TRBV28; J: TRBJ1-2; D: -; DNA: TGTGCCAGCAAAACAGGGAACTATGGCTACACCTTC; CDR3: CASKTGNYGYTF
size: -; V: TRBV5-8; J: TRBJ2-7; D: -; DNA: TGTGCCAGCAGCCCCAGTTCCAGGGAAGGAGAGCAGTACTTC; CDR3: CASSPSSREGEQYF
size: -; V: TRBV7-3; J: TRBJ1-1; D: -; DNA: TGTGCCAGCAGCTTAAGTTCGGACAGTTACACTGAAGCTTTCTTT; CDR3: CASSLSSDSYTEAFF
size: -; V: TRBV18; J: TRBJ2-1; D: -; DNA: TGTGCCAGCTCACCGAGGGGGGCGACAGGGTTCGATGAGCAGTTCTTC; CDR3: CASSPRGATGFDEQFF
size: -; V: TRBV11-3; J: TRBJ2-2; D: TRBD2; DNA: TGTGCCAGCAGCTCTGGCGGGGGGAACACCGGGGAGCTGTTTTTT; CDR3: CASSSGGGNTGELFF
size: -; V: TRBV6-5; J: TRBJ2-4; D: -; DNA: TGTGCCAGCAGGCCCGGGACGGTAAACATTCAGTACTTC; CDR3: CASRPGTVNIQYF
size: -; V: TRBV9; J: TRBJ2-1; D: -; DNA: TGTGCCAGCAGCGTACGCGGGGAAGCCAACAATGAGCAGTTCTTC; CDR3: CASSVRGEANNEQFF
size: -; V: TRBV6-5; J: TRBJ1-2; D: TRBD1; DNA: TGTGCCAGCAGTCCTACAGGGGTAGAGGGCTACACCTTC; CDR3: CASSPTGVEGYTF
size: -; V: TRBV30; J: TRBJ1-5; D: -; DNA: TGTGCCTGGAGTGGAAGGGGGCAGCCCCAGCATTTT; CDR3: CAWSGRGQPQHF
size: -; V: TRBV28; J: TRBJ1-5; D: -; DNA: TGTGCCAGCAAGAACGCTGAGCCCAATCAGCCCCAGCATTTT; CDR3: CASKNAEPNQPQHF
size: -; V: TRBV11-2; J: TRBJ2-3; D: -; DNA: TGTGCCAGCAGCCCGAACACGATCACAGATACGCAGTATTTT; CDR3: CASSPNTITDTQYF